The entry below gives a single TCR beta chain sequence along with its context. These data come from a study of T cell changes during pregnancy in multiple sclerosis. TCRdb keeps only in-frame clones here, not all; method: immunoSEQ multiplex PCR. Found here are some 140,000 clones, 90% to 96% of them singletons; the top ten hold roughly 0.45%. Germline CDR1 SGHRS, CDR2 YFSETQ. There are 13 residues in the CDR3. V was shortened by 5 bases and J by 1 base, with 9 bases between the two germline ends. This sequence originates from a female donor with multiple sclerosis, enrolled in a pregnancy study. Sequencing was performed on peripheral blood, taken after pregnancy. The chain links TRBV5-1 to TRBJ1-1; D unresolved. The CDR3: CASREGTNTEAFF. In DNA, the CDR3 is TGCGCCAGCAGAGAGGGAACGAACACTGAAGCTTTCTTT.